The clone carrying this TCR beta chain was detected only a few times. Its antigen remains unidentified. The sample originates from a study of cytomegalovirus exposure and HLA in healthy donors. This CDR3 has 14 residues. CDR1 and CDR2 (germline): GTSNPN, SVGIG (reference sequence). The V gene lost 0 bases and the J gene lost 7 bases, with 10 bases spanning the gap. Broader study findings: Reportedly, fewer N-insertions than the approximately 650-donor mean appeared in an Asian-associated ancestry cluster in a later analysis. With further analysis later on, most CMV-associated TCR beta chains appeared HLA-restricted. An apparent linkage of common viral pathogens to several of the most significant clusters emerged in a later analysis. With DRB1 most and HLA-C fewest, TCR association rates differed between HLA loci in a later analysis.

PCR primers comprised 60 Vbeta and 13 Jbeta primers. This table comes from immunoSEQ multiplex PCR, and its TCRdb copy is limited to in-frame clones, with some not included. The sample lists about 170,000 clones; over 65% were seen once. The sample taken for sequencing was PBMCs. This chain uses TRBV30 with TRBJ1-6; no definite D call. This TCR was sampled from a female donor in good health and CMV-seronegative. CDR3 in amino acids: CAWSVTAQNSPLHF. CDR3 nucleotide sequence: TGTGCCTGGAGTGTCACGGCACAGAATTCACCCCTCCACTTT. Full variable domain (rest looked up from reference TRBV30 and TRBJ1-6): SQTIHQWPATLVQPVGSPLSLECTVEGTSNPNLYWYRQAAGRGLQLLFYSVGIGQISSEVPQNLSASRPQDRQFILSSKKLLLSDSGFYLCAWSVTAQNSPLHFGNGTRLTVT.